The sequence of this T cell receptor beta chain was determined in a study of blood T cells in healthy people across ages. Primers used in a second PCR of about 7 to 11 cycles were a sample-barcoded 5' primer and a J-beta primer mix. Through a template-switch adaptor with 12 random nucleotides, each cDNA molecule received a tag. MiXCR was run by TCRdb on the 5' RACE reads, yielding one entry per CDR3 protein. The table lists about 1.1 million distinct CDR3 sequences, less than 45% of them singletons. Note on this clonotype: It may be a read error: a sequence one base away is much more abundant.

The sequence was obtained from a man aged 18 to 30 in good health. Sequencing used blood.

The CDR3 DNA follows: TGTGCCAGCAGCCCATCGGGACTAACCACAGATACGCAGTATTTT. Protein sequence: CASSPSGLTTDTQYF. The chain uses TRBV11-2 and TRBJ2-3, with 7 positions matching TRBD2. Germline CDR1 is SGHAT and CDR2 is FQNNGV. After removal of 5 bases from V and 2 bases from J, the junction contained 7 bases not matched to a gene. This CDR3 contains 15 residues.